A selection of T cell receptor beta chains follows, all from one sample in a study of identical twins. A single record per CDR3 protein comes from TCRdb applying MiXCR to the 5' RACE reads. The sample shows roughly 770,000 distinct CDR3 sequences, 15% to 20% of them seen only once. The data also belong to a second study, concerning T cells expressing NK-cell markers.

Sequences were obtained from PBMCs. The origin of the receptors is a woman between 18 and 30 years old in good health. Both conserved end residues are part of each CDR3. D genes are given only for firm matches. Size is omitted from some rows. Given values are once, few, many or a class for expanded clones.

d_gene | abundance | j_gene | v_gene | CDR3aa | CDR3nt
- | few | TRBJ2-1 | TRBV5-1 | CASRRGSDNEQFF | TGCGCCAGCAGAAGAGGGTCCGACAATGAGCAGTTCTTC
- | many | TRBJ1-1 | TRBV12-3/TRBV12-4 | CASRRSHTEAFF | TGTGCCAGCAGGAGGAGCCACACTGAAGCTTTCTTT
- | few | TRBJ2-1 | TRBV12-3/TRBV12-4 | CASSGPGAYNEQFF | TGTGCCAGCAGTGGACCAGGGGCCTACAATGAGCAGTTCTTC
TRBD2 | - | TRBJ2-1 | TRBV20-1 | CSARPKRGTYNEQFF | TGCAGTGCCCGCCCAAAGCGGGGAACCTACAATGAGCAGTTCTTC
TRBD2 | few | TRBJ2-1 | TRBV10-3 | CAIQAGRDNEQFF | TGTGCCATACAAGCGGGGAGGGACAATGAGCAGTTCTTC
- | - | TRBJ2-3 | TRBV20-1 | CSATKAPSAPTDTQYF | TGCAGTGCAACCAAGGCACCAAGCGCGCCCACAGATACGCAGTATTTT
- | - | TRBJ1-2 | TRBV5-6 | CASSLERLRGYTF | TGTGCCAGCAGCTTGGAACGGCTTCGGGGCTACACCTTC
TRBD1 | few | TRBJ2-1 | TRBV20-1 | CSARDPQGNYNEQFF | TGCAGTGCTAGAGATCCACAGGGGAACTACAATGAGCAGTTCTTC
TRBD1 | - | TRBJ2-7 | TRBV29-1 | CSVGQGASYEQYF | TGCAGCGTTGGGCAGGGGGCTTCCTACGAGCAGTACTTC
TRBD2 | - | TRBJ2-1 | TRBV6-2/TRBV6-3 | CASKPSGEGPEQFF | TGTGCCAGCAAGCCTAGCGGGGAAGGTCCTGAGCAGTTCTTC
- | few | TRBJ1-6 | TRBV9 | CASSGQQGTGLGSPLHF | TGTGCCAGCAGCGGACAACAGGGAACGGGTCTGGGTTCACCCCTCCACTTT
- | few | TRBJ2-2 | TRBV5-1 | CASSYAGGTGELFF | TGCGCCAGCAGCTATGCCGGGGGCACCGGGGAGCTGTTTTTT
TRBD1 | few | TRBJ2-2 | TRBV5-1 | CASSLGGQANTGELFF | TGCGCCAGCAGCTTGGGGGGACAGGCGAACACCGGGGAGCTGTTTTTT
- | - | TRBJ2-5 | TRBV10-2 | CASSESVKTQYF | TGCGCCAGCAGTGAGTCTGTTAAGACCCAGTACTTC
- | - | TRBJ2-7 | TRBV18 | CASSPPVGSYEQYF | TGTGCCAGCTCACCACCGGTTGGGTCCTACGAGCAGTACTTC
- | - | TRBJ2-7 | TRBV7-9 | CASTVGDTPYF | TGTGCCAGCACCGTAGGTGATACGCCGTACTTC
TRBD1 | - | TRBJ2-5 | TRBV12-3/TRBV12-4 | CASGQGPPPETQYF | TGTGCCAGTGGACAGGGCCCCCCCCCAGAGACCCAGTACTTC
- | few | TRBJ2-7 | TRBV7-2 | CASRPPNGPQGEQYF | TGTGCCAGCAGACCCCCTAATGGACCTCAGGGGGAGCAGTACTTC
TRBD2 | - | TRBJ2-7 | TRBV10-3 | CAIAGEYSYEQYF | TGTGCCATCGCGGGAGAGTACTCCTACGAGCAGTACTTC
- | - | TRBJ2-1 | TRBV5-2 | CAISSGDYSNEQFF | TGTGCCATCAGCTCCGGGGACTATTCCAATGAGCAGTTCTTC
TRBD2 | - | TRBJ2-4 | TRBV3-1 | CASSQDGEGLAKNIQYF | TGTGCCAGCAGCCAAGATGGGGAGGGGTTAGCCAAAAACATTCAGTACTTC
- | - | TRBJ1-2 | TRBV12-3/TRBV12-4 | CASRRGQSYGYTF | TGTGCCAGCAGGCGAGGACAAAGCTATGGCTACACCTTC
- | - | TRBJ2-7 | TRBV7-2 | CASSPSGPYEQYF | TGTGCCAGCAGCCCAAGCGGGCCATACGAGCAGTACTTC
- | - | TRBJ1-2 | TRBV20-1 | CSASATGHGNYGYTF | TGCAGTGCTAGCGCCACAGGGCACGGTAACTATGGCTACACCTTC
- | - | TRBJ2-7 | TRBV9 | CASSVSDTHYEQYF | TGTGCCAGCAGCGTATCCGACACCCACTACGAGCAGTACTTC
- | few | TRBJ2-2 | TRBV20-1 | CSALRGPGELFF | TGCAGTGCCCTCCGGGGTCCCGGGGAGCTGTTTTTT
- | - | TRBJ2-5 | TRBV20-1 | CSSNRGETQYF | TGCAGTTCCAATAGGGGCGAGACCCAGTACTTC
TRBD2 | many | TRBJ2-2 | TRBV4-3 | CASSQDGTSATGELFF | TGCGCCAGCAGCCAAGACGGGACTAGCGCAACCGGGGAGCTGTTTTTT
TRBD2 | few | TRBJ2-3 | TRBV9 | CASSALEAAGLSHF | TGTGCCAGCAGCGCCCTCGAGGCAGCGGGGCTTTCTCATTTT
- | few | TRBJ1-2 | TRBV27 | CASSQNGLHGGYTF | TGTGCCAGCAGTCAAAACGGACTACACGGGGGCTACACCTTC
- | few | TRBJ2-5 | TRBV12-3/TRBV12-4 | CASSRQGRKTQYF | TGTGCCAGCAGTCGCCAGGGTAGAAAGACCCAGTACTTC
TRBD2 | many | TRBJ2-7 | TRBV27 | CASSSTSGGYEQYF | TGTGCCAGCAGTTCAACTAGCGGGGGCTACGAGCAGTACTTC
- | - | TRBJ2-1 | TRBV11-2 | CASAVGRVPYNEQFF | TGTGCCAGCGCCGTAGGGAGAGTACCTTACAATGAGCAGTTCTTC
- | once | TRBJ2-3 | TRBV5-6 | CASSQGTVTDTQYF | TGTGCCAGCAGCCAAGGGACCGTCACAGATACGCAGTATTTT
TRBD2 | - | TRBJ2-1 | TRBV14 | CASSQERREGLRHEQFF | TGTGCCAGCAGCCAAGAGAGGCGGGAGGGACTGCGGCATGAGCAGTTCTTC
- | few | TRBJ2-1 | TRBV5-5 | CASSRQSSYNEQFF | TGTGCCAGCAGCCGACAGAGCTCCTACAATGAGCAGTTCTTC
TRBD1 | few | TRBJ2-2 | TRBV12-3/TRBV12-4 | CASRGTLRGPGELFF | TGTGCCAGCAGAGGGACGCTCAGGGGGCCCGGGGAGCTGTTTTTT
TRBD2 | few | TRBJ2-1 | TRBV20-1 | CSPAGAYYNEQFF | TGCAGTCCCGCGGGAGCCTACTACAATGAGCAGTTCTTC
- | few | TRBJ2-3 | TRBV10-3 | CAISELASGSTDTQYF | TGTGCCATCAGTGAGCTCGCTTCCGGAAGCACAGATACGCAGTATTTT
- | - | TRBJ1-1 | TRBV7-8 | CATLATRTAKLTEAFF | TGTGCCACCCTGGCAACACGGACAGCAAAACTTACTGAAGCTTTCTTT
TRBD2 | - | TRBJ2-7 | TRBV20-1 | CSAGKRPTSGIYEQYF | TGCAGTGCTGGCAAGAGGCCGACTAGCGGGATTTACGAGCAGTACTTC
- | - | TRBJ2-3 | TRBV12-3/TRBV12-4 | CASSPTTRTDTQYF | TGTGCCAGCAGCCCGACAACACGCACAGATACGCAGTATTTT
TRBD2 | - | TRBJ2-1 | TRBV6-1 | CASSEMVGLAGDEQFF | TGTGCCAGCAGTGAAATGGTGGGACTAGCGGGAGATGAGCAGTTCTTC